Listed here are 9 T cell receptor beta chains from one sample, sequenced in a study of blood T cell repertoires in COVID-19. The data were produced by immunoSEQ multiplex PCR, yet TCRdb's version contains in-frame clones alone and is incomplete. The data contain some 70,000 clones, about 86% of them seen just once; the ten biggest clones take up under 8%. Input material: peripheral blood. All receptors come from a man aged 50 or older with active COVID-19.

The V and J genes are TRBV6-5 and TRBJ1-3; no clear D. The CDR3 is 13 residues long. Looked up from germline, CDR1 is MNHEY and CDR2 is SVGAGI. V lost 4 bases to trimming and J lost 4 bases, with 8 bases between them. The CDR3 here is CASSSVAGNTIYF. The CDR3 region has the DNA TGTGCCAGCAGTTCGGTCGCAGGAAACACCATATATTTT.

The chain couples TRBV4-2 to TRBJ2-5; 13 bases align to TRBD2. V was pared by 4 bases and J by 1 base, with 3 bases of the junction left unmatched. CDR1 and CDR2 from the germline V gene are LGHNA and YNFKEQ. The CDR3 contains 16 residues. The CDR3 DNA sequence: TGTGCCAGCAGCCGAGGGACTAGCGGGGTCCAAGAGACCCAGTACTTC. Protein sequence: CASSRGTSGVQETQYF.

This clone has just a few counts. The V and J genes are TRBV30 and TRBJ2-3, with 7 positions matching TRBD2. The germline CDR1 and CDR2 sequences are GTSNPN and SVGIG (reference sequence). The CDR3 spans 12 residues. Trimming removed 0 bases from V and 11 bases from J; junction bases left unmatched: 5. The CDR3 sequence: CAWSVLEREQYF. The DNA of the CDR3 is TGTGCCTGGAGTGTACTAGAGCGGGAGCAGTATTTT. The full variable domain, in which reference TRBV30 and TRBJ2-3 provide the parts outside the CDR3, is SQTIHQWPATLVQPVGSPLSLECTVEGTSNPNLYWYRQAAGRGLQLLFYSVGIGQISSEVPQNLSASRPQDRQFILSSKKLLLSDSGFYLCAWSVLEREQYFGPGTRLTVL.

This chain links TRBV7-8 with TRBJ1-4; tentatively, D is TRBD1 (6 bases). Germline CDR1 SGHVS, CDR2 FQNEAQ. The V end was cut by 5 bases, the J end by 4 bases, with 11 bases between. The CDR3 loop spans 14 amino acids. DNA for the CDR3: TGTGCCAGCAGCCGACAGGTCTTTAATGAAAAACTGTTTTTT. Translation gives CASSRQVFNEKLFF.

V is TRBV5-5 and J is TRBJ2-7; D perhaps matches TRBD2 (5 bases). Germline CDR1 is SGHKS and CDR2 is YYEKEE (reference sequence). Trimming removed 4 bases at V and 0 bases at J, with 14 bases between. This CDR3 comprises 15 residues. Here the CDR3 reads CASSLSSSSSYEQYV. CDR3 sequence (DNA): TGTGCCAGCAGCCTCTCTAGCAGCAGCTCCTACGAGCAGTACGTC.

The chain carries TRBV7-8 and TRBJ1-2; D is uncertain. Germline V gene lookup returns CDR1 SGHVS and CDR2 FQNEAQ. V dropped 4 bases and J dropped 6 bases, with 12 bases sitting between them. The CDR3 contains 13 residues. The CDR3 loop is CASSSREGNGYTF. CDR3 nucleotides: TGTGCCAGCAGCTCCCGCGAGGGCAATGGCTACACCTTC.

The CDR3 is CSAAEAREAFF. For the CDR3, the DNA is TGCAGTGCCGCGGAGGCCCGTGAAGCTTTCTTT. This chain links TRBV20-1 with TRBJ1-1, with D unclear. Trimming cost V 6 bases and J 7 bases, with 12 bases left between them. CDR3 length: 11 amino acids. CDR1 and CDR2 (germline): DFQATT, SNEGSKA (reference sequence).

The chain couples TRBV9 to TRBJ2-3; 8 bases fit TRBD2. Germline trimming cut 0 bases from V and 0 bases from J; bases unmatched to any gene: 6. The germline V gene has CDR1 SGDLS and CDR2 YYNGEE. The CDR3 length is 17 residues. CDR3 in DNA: TGTGCCAGCAGCGTAGACGTAGCGGGACCTAGCACAGATACGCAGTATTTT. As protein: CASSVDVAGPSTDTQYF.

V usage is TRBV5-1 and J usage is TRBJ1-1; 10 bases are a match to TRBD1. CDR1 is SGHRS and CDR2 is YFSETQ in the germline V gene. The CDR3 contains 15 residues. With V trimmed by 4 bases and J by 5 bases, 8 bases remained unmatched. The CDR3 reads CASSLGTGEVTEAFF. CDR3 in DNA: TGCGCCAGCAGCCTAGGGACAGGGGAGGTGACTGAAGCTTTCTTT.